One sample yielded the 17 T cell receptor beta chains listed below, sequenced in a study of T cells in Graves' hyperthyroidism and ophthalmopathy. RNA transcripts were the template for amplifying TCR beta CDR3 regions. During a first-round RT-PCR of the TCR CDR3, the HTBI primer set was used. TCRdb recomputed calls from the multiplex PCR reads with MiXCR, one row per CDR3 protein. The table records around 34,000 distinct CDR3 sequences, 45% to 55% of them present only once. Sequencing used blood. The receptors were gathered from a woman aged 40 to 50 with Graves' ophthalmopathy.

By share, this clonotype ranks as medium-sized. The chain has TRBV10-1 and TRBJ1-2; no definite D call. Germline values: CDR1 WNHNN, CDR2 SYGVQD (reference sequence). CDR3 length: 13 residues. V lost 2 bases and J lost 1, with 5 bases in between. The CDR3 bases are TGCGCCAGCAGTGAGCACATTAACTATGGCTACACCTTC. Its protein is CASSEHINYGYTF.

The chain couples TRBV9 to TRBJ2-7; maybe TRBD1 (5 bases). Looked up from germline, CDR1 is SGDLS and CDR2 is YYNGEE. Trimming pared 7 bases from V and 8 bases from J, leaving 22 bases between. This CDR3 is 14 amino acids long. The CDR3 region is CASGRDSNQPQQYF. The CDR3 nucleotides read TGTGCCAGCGGCAGGGATAGCAATCAGCCCCAGCAGTACTTC.

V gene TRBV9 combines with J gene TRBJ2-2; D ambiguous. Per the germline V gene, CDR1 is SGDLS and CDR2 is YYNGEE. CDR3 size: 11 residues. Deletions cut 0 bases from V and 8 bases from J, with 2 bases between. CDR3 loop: CASSVGGELFF. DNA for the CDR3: TGTGCCAGCAGCGTAGGGGGGGAGCTGTTTTTT.

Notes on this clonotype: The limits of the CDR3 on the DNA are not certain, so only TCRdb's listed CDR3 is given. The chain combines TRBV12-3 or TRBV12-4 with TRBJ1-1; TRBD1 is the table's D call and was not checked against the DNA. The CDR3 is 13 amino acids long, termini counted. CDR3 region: CASSSGQGTEAFF.

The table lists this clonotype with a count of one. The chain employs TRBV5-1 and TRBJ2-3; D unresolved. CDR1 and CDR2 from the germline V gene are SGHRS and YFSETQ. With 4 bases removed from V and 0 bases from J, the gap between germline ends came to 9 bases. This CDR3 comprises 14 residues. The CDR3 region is CASSPGDSTDTQYF. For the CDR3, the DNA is TGCGCCAGCAGCCCCGGCGACAGCACAGATACGCAGTATTTT.

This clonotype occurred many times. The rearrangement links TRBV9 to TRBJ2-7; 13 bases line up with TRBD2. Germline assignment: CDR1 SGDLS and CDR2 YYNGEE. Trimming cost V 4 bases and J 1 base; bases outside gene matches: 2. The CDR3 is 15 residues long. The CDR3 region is CASSKGLAGSYEQYF. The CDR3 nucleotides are TGTGCCAGCAGCAAGGGACTAGCGGGGTCCTACGAGCAGTACTTC.

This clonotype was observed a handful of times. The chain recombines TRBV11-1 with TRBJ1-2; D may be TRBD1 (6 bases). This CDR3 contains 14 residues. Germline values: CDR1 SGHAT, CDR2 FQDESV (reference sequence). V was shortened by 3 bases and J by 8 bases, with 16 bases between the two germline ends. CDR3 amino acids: CASSFQGHNWGYTF. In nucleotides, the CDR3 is TGTGCCAGCAGCTTCCAGGGACATAACTGGGGCTACACCTTC.

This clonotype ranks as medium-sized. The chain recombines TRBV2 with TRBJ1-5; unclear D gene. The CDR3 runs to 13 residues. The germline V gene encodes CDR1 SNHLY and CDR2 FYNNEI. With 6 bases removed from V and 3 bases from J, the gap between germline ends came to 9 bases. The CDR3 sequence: CASRDGFNQPQHF. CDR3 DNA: TGTGCCAGCAGGGACGGCTTCAATCAGCCCCAGCATTTT.

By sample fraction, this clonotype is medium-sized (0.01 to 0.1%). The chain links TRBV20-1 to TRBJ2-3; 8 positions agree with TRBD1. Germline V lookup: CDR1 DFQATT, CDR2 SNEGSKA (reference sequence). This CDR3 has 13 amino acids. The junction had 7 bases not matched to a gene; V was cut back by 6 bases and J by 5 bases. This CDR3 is CSAMDRVIDTQYF. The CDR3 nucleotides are TGCAGTGCCATGGACAGGGTTATAGATACGCAGTATTTT.

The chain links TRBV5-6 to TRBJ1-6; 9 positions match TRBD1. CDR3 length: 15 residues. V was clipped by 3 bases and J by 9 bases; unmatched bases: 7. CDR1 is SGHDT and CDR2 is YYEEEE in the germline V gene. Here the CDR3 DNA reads TGTGCCAGCAGCTCGGGACAGGGTTTTCGTTCACCCCTCCACTTT. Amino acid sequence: CASSSGQGFRSPLHF.

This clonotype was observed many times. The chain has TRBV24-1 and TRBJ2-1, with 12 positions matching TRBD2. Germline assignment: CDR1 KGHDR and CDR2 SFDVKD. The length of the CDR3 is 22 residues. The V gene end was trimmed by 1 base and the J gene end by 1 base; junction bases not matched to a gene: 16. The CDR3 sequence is CATSDLGVAASGGAVSYNEQFF. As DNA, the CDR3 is TGTGCCACCAGTGATTTAGGAGTTGCGGCTAGCGGGGGGGCCGTATCCTACAATGAGCAGTTCTTC.

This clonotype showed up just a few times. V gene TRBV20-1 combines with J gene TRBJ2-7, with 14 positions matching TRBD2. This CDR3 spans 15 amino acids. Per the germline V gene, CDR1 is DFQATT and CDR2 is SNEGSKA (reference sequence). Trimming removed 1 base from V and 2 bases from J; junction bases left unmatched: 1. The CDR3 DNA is TGCAGTGCTAGAGGACTAGCGGGAGGGACCTACGAGCAGTACTTC. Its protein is CSARGLAGGTYEQYF.

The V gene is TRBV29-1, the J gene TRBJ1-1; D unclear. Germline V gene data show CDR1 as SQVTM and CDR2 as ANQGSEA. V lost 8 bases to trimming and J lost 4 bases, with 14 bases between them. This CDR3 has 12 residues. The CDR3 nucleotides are TGCAGCATGCCGGGAGTCCCCACTGAAGCTTTCTTT. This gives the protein CSMPGVPTEAFF.

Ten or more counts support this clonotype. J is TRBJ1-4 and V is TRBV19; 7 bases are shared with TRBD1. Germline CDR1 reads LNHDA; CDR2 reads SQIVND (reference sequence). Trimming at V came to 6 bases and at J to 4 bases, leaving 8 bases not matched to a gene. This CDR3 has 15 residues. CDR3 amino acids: CASSDAGQLNEKLFF. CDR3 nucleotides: TGTGCCAGTAGCGACGCGGGACAGCTTAATGAAAAACTGTTTTTT.

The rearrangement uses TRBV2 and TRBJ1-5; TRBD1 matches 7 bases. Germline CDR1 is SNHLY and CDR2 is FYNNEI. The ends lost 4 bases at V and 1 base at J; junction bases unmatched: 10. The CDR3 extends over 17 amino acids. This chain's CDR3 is CASSAAQGGGSNQPQHF. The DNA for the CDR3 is TGTGCCAGCAGTGCGGCGCAGGGGGGGGGGAGCAATCAGCCCCAGCATTTT.

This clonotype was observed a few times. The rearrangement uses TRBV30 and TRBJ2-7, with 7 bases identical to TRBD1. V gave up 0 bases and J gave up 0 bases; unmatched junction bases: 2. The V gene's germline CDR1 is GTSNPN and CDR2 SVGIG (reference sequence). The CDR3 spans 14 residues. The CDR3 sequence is CAWSVQGSSYEQYF. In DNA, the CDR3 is TGTGCCTGGAGTGTACAGGGGTCCTCCTACGAGCAGTACTTC.

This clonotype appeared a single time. The CDR3 nucleotides read TGTGCCAGCGGGGGACAGGGGGGCACTGAAGCTTTCTTT. Its translation is CASGGQGGTEAFF. V gene TRBV2 combines with J gene TRBJ1-1, with TRBD1 identical over 11 bases. V gave up 8 bases and J gave up 4 bases; unmatched junction bases: 3. Germline V gene lookup returns CDR1 SNHLY and CDR2 FYNNEI. There are 13 residues in the CDR3.